Sequencing of this T cell receptor (beta chain) was carried out in a study of shared clonotypes between healthy human individuals. Study-wide results and limits: Sequencing depth was predicted to influence how clonotypes are shared among donors. Non-shared clonotypes had lower generation probabilities than clonotypes shared by all four sorted-subset donors.

Naive CD4+ cells were CD45RA-selected; the remaining cells were memory. Several immunoSEQ plates held equal portions of the genomic DNA taken from each subset. Only in-frame clones appear in the TCRdb table, and some are missing; sequencing was by immunoSEQ multiplex PCR. Of roughly 640,000 clones listed, about 97% are singletons. V lost 4 bases and J 2 bases, leaving 14 bases between the germline ends. CDR3 size: 15 residues. Germline CDR1 and CDR2: SGHRS and YFSETQ. With regard to this clone: The antigen is unknown.

The receptor was derived from a woman aged 25 to 45 in good health. Sequencing input: naive CD4+ T cells sorted from blood. As for subset: CD45RA+ positively selected. V gene TRBV5-1 combines with J gene TRBJ2-3; D is possibly TRBD1 or TRBD2 (5 bases each). For the CDR3, the DNA is TGCGCCAGCAGCGAAACCGGGACCGCCACAGATACGCAGTATTTT. It specifies CASSETGTATDTQYF.